One sample yielded the 3 T cell receptor beta chains listed below, sequenced in a study of shared clonotypes between healthy human individuals. Measured with immunoSEQ multiplex PCR; TCRdb has only the in-frame clones, and not every one. The table has approximately 650,000 clones, around 95% seen once. Positively selected for CCR7, the CD45RO-negative cells used as naive CD8 cells excluded terminally differentiated effector memory CD45RA+ cells. Sequencing was performed on naive CD8+ T cells sorted from blood. The receptors derive from a woman under 40 in good health.

The rearrangement joins TRBV2 to TRBJ1-3, with TRBD1 as a possible D gene (5 bases). V was shortened by 8 bases and J by 0 bases, with 14 bases between the two germline ends. The CDR3 contains 15 residues. Germline CDR1 SNHLY, CDR2 FYNNEI. The CDR3 nucleotides are TGTGCCAGCCATCCAGGGACTTCCTCTGGAAACACCATATATTTT. This codes for CASHPGTSSGNTIYF.

Here the CDR3 reads CASSLLAAYEQYF. CDR3 bases: TGTGCCAGCAGTTTACTAGCCGCCTACGAGCAGTACTTC. V usage is TRBV28 and J usage is TRBJ2-5; D possibly corresponds to TRBD2 (5 bases). TRBJ2-7 explains the end of the DNA better; the J call may be wrong. The CDR3 is 13 residues long. Germline lookup yields CDR1 MDHEN and CDR2 SYDVKM.

The DNA for the CDR3 is TGTGCCAGCAGCTCCCTTGGGACAGAGTATGGCTACACCTTC. Its protein is CASSSLGTEYGYTF. V and J are TRBV5-4 and TRBJ1-2, with 7 nucleotides matching TRBD1. The V segment lost 3 bases and the J segment 5 bases; nucleotides outside the gene matches: 7. The CDR3 sequence is 14 residues long. Germline CDR1 reads SGHNT; CDR2 reads YYREEE (reference sequence).